The 12 T cell receptor beta chains below were found in one sample sequenced in a study of shared T cell receptors in the human thymus. Libraries were prepared by immunoSEQ multiplex PCR; TCRdb keeps only in-frame clonotypes and omits some of them. The sample carries 500,000 to 850,000 clones, more than 75% recorded once. This same sample was also taken into another study, of human thymus T cells.

Sequencing used thymocytes. The source is a boy under two years old with a congenital heart defect.

This clone was counted a single time. As DNA, the CDR3 is TGTGCCAGCAGCATAAACTGGACAGGGAATTTTTACGAGCAGTACTTC. Amino acids: CASSINWTGNFYEQYF. The V and J genes are TRBV14 and TRBJ2-7; 8 positions agree with TRBD1. V shed 5 bases, J shed 4 bases, and the junction held 13 bases outside the gene matches. The germline V gene encodes CDR1 SGHDN and CDR2 FVKESK. The CDR3 runs to 16 residues.

This chain joins TRBV5-6 and TRBJ1-2, with D possibly matching TRBD1 (6 bases). Germline assignment: CDR1 SGHDT and CDR2 YYEEEE. This CDR3 is 15 amino acids long. V lost 4 bases and J 2 bases, leaving 15 bases between the germline ends. The CDR3 protein is CASSTEQGYNYGYTF. CDR3 DNA sequence: TGTGCCAGCAGCACCGAACAGGGATACAACTATGGCTACACCTTC.

V gene TRBV7-2 combines with J gene TRBJ2-7; D not resolved. This CDR3 is 14 amino acids long. Deletions cut 1 base from V and 1 base from J, with 8 bases between. The germline CDR1 and CDR2 sequences are SGHTA and FQGNSA. The CDR3 DNA reads TGTGCCAGCAGCTTAGTTGCAGGATCCTACGAGCAGTACTTC. It specifies CASSLVAGSYEQYF.

The chain has TRBV4-1 and TRBJ2-5; 8 bases are shared with TRBD2. Per the germline V gene, CDR1 is MGHRA and CDR2 is YSYEKL. The J segment lost 1 base and the V segment lost 1 base, leaving 8 bases of the junction unmatched. The CDR3 length is 17 residues. The DNA of the CDR3 is TGCGCCAGCAGCCAAGGGGCCGGAACTAGCGGCCAAGAGACCCAGTACTTC. Its translation is CASSQGAGTSGQETQYF.

V usage is TRBV2 and J usage is TRBJ1-1; the D is unclear. The V gene's germline CDR1 is SNHLY and CDR2 FYNNEI. The CDR3 has 12 amino acids. V was clipped by 4 bases and J by 7 bases, with 10 bases between them. This CDR3 reads CASSAEAYEAFF. For the CDR3, the DNA is TGTGCCAGCAGTGCAGAGGCTTATGAAGCTTTCTTT.

The chain combines TRBV7-9 with TRBJ1-2; 10 nucleotides agree with TRBD1. V gave up 2 bases and J gave up 6 bases; unmatched junction bases: 9. There are 16 residues in the CDR3. Germline V gives CDR1 SEHNR, CDR2 FQNEAQ (reference sequence). The CDR3, as DNA: TGTGCCAGCAGCTTATCCCCCGGGACAGGGGACGATGGCTACACCTTC. Translated, it gives CASSLSPGTGDDGYTF.

The chain uses TRBV4-1 and TRBJ2-7; 7 bases align to TRBD1. The CDR3 totals 16 residues. Germline V gives CDR1 MGHRA, CDR2 YSYEKL. J lost 2 bases, V lost 3 bases, and 10 bases had no gene match. CDR3 sequence: CASSQRRQGVAYEQYF. The CDR3 bases are TGCGCCAGCAGCCAGCGGCGTCAGGGGGTTGCCTACGAGCAGTACTTC.

The J gene is TRBJ2-3, the V gene TRBV5-1; 13 nucleotides align to TRBD2. Trimming at V came to 2 bases and at J to 1 base, leaving 10 bases not matched to a gene. The CDR3 totals 19 residues. Germline CDR1 SGHRS, CDR2 YFSETQ. The CDR3 sequence: CASSFGLAGAYSGTDTQYF. The DNA for the CDR3 is TGCGCCAGCAGCTTCGGACTAGCGGGGGCCTATTCTGGCACAGATACGCAGTATTTT.

The chain links TRBV5-4 to TRBJ2-7; TRBD2 might be the D (6 bases). This CDR3 has 18 amino acids. The germline CDR1 and CDR2 sequences are SGHNT and YYREEE (reference sequence). Trimming removed 2 bases at V and 2 bases at J, with 23 bases between. The CDR3 region is CASSFRGYNKEGTYEQYF. The CDR3 nucleotides are TGTGCCAGCAGCTTCCGCGGCTATAACAAGGAGGGTACCTACGAGCAGTACTTC.

The gene calls are TRBV28 and TRBJ1-4; unclear D gene. The CDR3 has 17 residues. The V gene's germline CDR1 is MDHEN and CDR2 SYDVKM. Trimming shortened V by 2 bases and J by 4 bases, and 17 bases separated the two germline ends. In nucleotides, the CDR3 is TGTGCCAGCAGTTTAGGTCGGGGAGGGAGGCTTAATGAAAAACTGTTTTTT. It specifies CASSLGRGGRLNEKLFF. Looking up the rest from reference TRBV28 and TRBJ1-4 gives the full variable domain: DVKVTQSSRYLVKRTGEKVFLECVQDMDHENMFWYRQDPGLGLRLIYFSYDVKMKEKGDIPEGYSVSREKKERFSLILESASTNQTSMYLCASSLGRGGRLNEKLFFGSGTQLSVL.

The gene calls are TRBV28 and TRBJ1-2; 7 nucleotides line up with TRBD1. The CDR3 runs to 12 residues. Germline CDR1 and CDR2: MDHEN and SYDVKM. The J segment lost 3 bases and the V segment lost 5 bases, leaving 0 bases of the junction unmatched. CDR3 amino acids: CASSTGDYGYTF. CDR3 in DNA: TGTGCCAGCAGTACAGGGGACTATGGCTACACCTTC.

The gene calls are TRBV19 and TRBJ2-5; 8 bases line up with TRBD2. The V gene's germline CDR1 is LNHDA and CDR2 SQIVND (reference sequence). The CDR3 length is 11 residues. CDR3 in amino acids: CVAGGEETQYF. The CDR3 DNA is TGTGTCGCGGGGGGCGAAGAGACCCAGTACTTC.